This TCR beta chain stems from a study of blood T cell repertoires in COVID-19. Germline CDR1 is DFQATT and CDR2 is SNEGSKA (reference sequence). The CDR3 sequence is 11 residues long. V was trimmed by 6 bases and J by 8 bases, leaving 8 bases between them. TCRdb's table, derived via immunoSEQ multiplex PCR, lists solely in-frame clones and lacks some. Of roughly 250,000 clones in the sample, 84% were seen once. The receptor's source is a woman in her forties who had recovered from COVID-19. Sequenced: peripheral blood. The chain links TRBV20-1 to TRBJ1-6; D is unclear. The DNA of the CDR3 is TGCAGTGCGCGGACTTATTCACCCCTCCACTTT. Its translation is CSARTYSPLHF.